The sequence of this TCR beta chain was determined in a study of cytomegalovirus exposure and HLA in healthy donors. 60 Vbeta and 13 Jbeta primers were used in PCR. Sequenced by immunoSEQ multiplex PCR; TCRdb stores in-frame clones only, minus some. The sample shows fewer than 150,000 clones, 80% of them seen only once. This CDR3 has 12 residues. The germline V gene encodes CDR1 SQVTM and CDR2 ANQGSEA. The V end lost 6 bases, the J end lost 4 bases, and 12 bases lay between the germline ends. Sequencing input: PBMCs. The V gene is TRBV29-1, the J gene TRBJ1-1; no clear D gene. The receptor's source is a female donor in good health and CMV-seropositive. The CDR3 loop reads CSVAHRVTEAFF. CDR3 DNA sequence: TGCAGCGTCGCACACAGAGTCACTGAAGCTTTCTTT. Drawing the rest from reference TRBV29-1 and TRBJ1-1, the complete variable domain is SAVISQKPSRDICQRGTSLTIQCQVDSQVTMMFWYRQQPGQSLTLIATANQGSEATYESGFVIDKFPISRPNLTFSTLTVSNMSPEDSSIYLCSVAHRVTEAFFGQGTRLTVV.